The 5 T cell receptor beta chains in this list originate from one sample, sequenced in a study of monozygotic twins with inflammatory bowel disease. TCRdb reprocessed the 5' RACE reads, with one entry per CDR3 protein and no DNA. Across 350,000 to 400,000 distinct CDR3 sequences, the top ten clones capture 2.6% of the sample. The sequencing sample was made of blood. These TCRs come from a human donor with ulcerative colitis or Crohn's disease, or a healthy co-twin of an affected twin (not recorded which).

The chain recombines TRBV18 with TRBJ2-3; TCRdb selects TRBD1, and the lack of DNA leaves this call unchecked. Germline-derived CDR1 and CDR2 are KGHSH and LQKENI. The CDR3 is 17 residues long. The CDR3 loop is CASSPRVPGFDTDTQYF.

The genes are TRBV4-2 and TRBJ2-2; TCRdb's D call of TRBD1 is untestable without DNA. Germline CDR1 reads LGHNA; CDR2 reads YNFKEQ. This CDR3 is built from 17 residues. This CDR3 is CASSHPAGGANTGELFF.

The chain combines TRBV21-1 with TRBJ1-1; TCRdb calls TRBD1, which cannot be checked without DNA. TRBV21-1 is a pseudogene locus. The CDR3 runs 20 residues. The CDR3 is CASSKEGVGTGGHRGTEAFF.

The chain links TRBV24-1 to TRBJ2-1; TCRdb's assignment of TRBD1 cannot be checked, as there is no DNA. Germline loops: CDR1 KGHDR, CDR2 SFDVKD. This CDR3 is 16 amino acids long. The CDR3 spells CATSDLDHGGRYEQFF.

The chain combines TRBV24-1 with TRBJ2-3; the D call from TCRdb, TRBD1, cannot be confirmed without DNA. The CDR3 runs to 18 residues. Germline values: CDR1 KGHDR, CDR2 SFDVKD. CDR3 protein: CATSDLRAGTGGSDTQYF.